Presented here are 31 T cell receptor beta chains from one specimen sequenced in a study of blood T cell repertoires in COVID-19. Sequenced by immunoSEQ multiplex PCR; TCRdb stores in-frame clones only, minus some. In the table there are about 210,000 clones, under 85% of which are singletons. Material: peripheral blood. The receptor source for this set is an elderly woman with COVID-19, enrolled during active disease.

The genes are TRBV4-1 and TRBJ1-2; D unresolved. Trimming shortened V by 1 base and J by 5 bases, and 11 bases separated the two germline ends. Per germline, CDR1 MGHRA and CDR2 YSYEKL. This CDR3 has 14 amino acids. Written as DNA, the CDR3 is TGCGCCAGCAGCCAAGGAGTGGGAGGGTATGGCTACACCTTC. This gives the protein CASSQGVGGYGYTF.

The chain is built from TRBV5-6 and TRBJ1-5, with a tentative D call TRBD1 (5 bases). Germline values: CDR1 SGHDT, CDR2 YYEEEE. The CDR3 is 16 residues long. The V gene lost 3 bases and the J gene lost 6 bases, with 19 bases spanning the gap. The CDR3 nucleotides read TGTGCCAGCAGCTCAAAGACAGCCCAGTTGGGTCAGCCCCAGCATTTT. Protein product: CASSSKTAQLGQPQHF. Based on the CDR3 plus reference TRBV5-6 and TRBJ1-5, the full variable domain is DAGVTQSPTHLIKTRGQQVTLRCSPKSGHDTVSWYQQALGQGPQFIFQYYEEEERQRGNFPDRFSGHQFPNYSSELNVNALLLGDSALYLCASSSKTAQLGQPQHFGDGTRLSIL.

The chain uses TRBV7-6 and TRBJ1-5, with TRBD1 matching 7 bases. The CDR3 extends over 16 amino acids. Germline V lookup: CDR1 SGHVS, CDR2 FNYEAQ. V lost 5 bases to trimming and J lost 0 bases; unmatched junction nucleotides: 7. CDR3: CASSRGGGNSNQPQHF. Here the CDR3 DNA reads TGTGCCAGCAGCCGCGGAGGGGGCAATAGCAATCAGCCCCAGCATTTT.

CDR3 loop: CASSLGQGGAHEQYF. The CDR3 bases are TGTGCCAGCAGCCTAGGACAGGGAGGGGCTCACGAGCAGTACTTC. This chain uses TRBV5-4 with TRBJ2-7, with D possibly TRBD1 on 8 matching bases. The CDR3 runs 15 residues. Trimming pared 4 bases from V and 5 bases from J, leaving 19 bases between. Germline V gene data show CDR1 as SGHNT and CDR2 as YYREEE (reference sequence). Looking up the rest from reference TRBV5-4 and TRBJ2-7 gives the full variable domain: ETGVTQSPTHLIKTRGQQVTLRCSSQSGHNTVSWYQQALGQGPQFIFQYYREEENGRGNFPPRFSGLQFPNYSSELNVNALELDDSALYLCASSLGQGGAHEQYFGPGTRLTVT.

The genes are TRBV27 and TRBJ2-1; 13 bases map to TRBD2. CDR3 length: 14 amino acids. The ends lost 5 bases at V and 8 bases at J; junction bases unmatched: 3. The germline gives CDR1 MNHEY, CDR2 SMNVEV (reference sequence). The CDR3 DNA follows: TGTGCCAGCAGTAGGACTAGCGGGAGATATGAGCAGTTCTTC. As protein: CASSRTSGRYEQFF.

This clone has just one count. The rearrangement joins TRBV9 to TRBJ1-6, with TRBD1 identical over 7 bases. This CDR3 is 13 amino acids long. J was trimmed by 9 bases and V by 4 bases; bases with no gene match: 4. Germline V gene sequence: CDR1 SGDLS, CDR2 YYNGEE. CDR3 protein: CASSPGQLSPLHF. The CDR3 nucleotides are TGTGCCAGCAGCCCGGGACAGCTTTCACCCCTCCACTTT.

The genes are TRBV11-2 and TRBJ2-1, with 12 nucleotides matching TRBD2. J gave up 7 bases and V 6 bases, and 7 bases lay outside the gene matches. Germline V gene sequence: CDR1 SGHAT, CDR2 FQNNGV. The length of the CDR3 is 15 residues. The DNA for the CDR3 is TGTGCCAGCAGACCTCTAGCGGGGGGGCCAAATGAGCAGTTCTTC. As protein: CASRPLAGGPNEQFF.

This clone has a handful of counts. This rearrangement joins TRBV28 to TRBJ2-2; 13 bases map to TRBD2. CDR1 and CDR2 (germline): MDHEN, SYDVKM. CDR3 length: 17 residues. The J segment lost 5 bases and the V segment lost 5 bases, leaving 8 bases of the junction unmatched. The CDR3 spells CASSPRLAGGRTGELFF. The CDR3 DNA is TGTGCCAGCAGTCCAAGACTAGCGGGAGGCCGAACCGGGGAGCTGTTTTTT. Filled out from reference TRBV28 and TRBJ2-2, the complete variable domain reads DVKVTQSSRYLVKRTGEKVFLECVQDMDHENMFWYRQDPGLGLRLIYFSYDVKMKEKGDIPEGYSVSREKKERFSLILESASTNQTSMYLCASSPRLAGGRTGELFFGEGSRLTVL.

This chain connects TRBV9 to TRBJ2-3, with D possibly TRBD2 on 5 matching bases. This CDR3 contains 14 residues. Deletions cut 0 bases from V and 1 base from J, with 6 bases between. The germline CDR1 and CDR2 sequences are SGDLS and YYNGEE. In DNA form, the CDR3 reads TGTGCCAGCAGCGTAGGTAGCGGCACAGATACGCAGTATTTT. This codes for CASSVGSGTDTQYF.

This rearrangement joins TRBV11-2 to TRBJ1-6; TRBD1 matches at 9 bases. After removal of 5 bases from V and 0 bases from J, the junction contained 11 bases not matched to a gene. The CDR3 consists of 19 residues. Germline values: CDR1 SGHAT, CDR2 FQNNGV. The CDR3 sequence: CASSPTDRGRSSYNSPLHF. The CDR3 nucleotides read TGTGCCAGCAGCCCGACGGACAGGGGAAGGAGCTCCTATAATTCACCCCTCCACTTT.

This rearrangement joins TRBV5-1 to TRBJ1-1; 8 bases align to TRBD1. With 2 bases clipped from V and 4 bases from J, the junction kept 4 bases outside the gene matches. The CDR3 has 14 residues. From germline, CDR1 is SGHRS and CDR2 YFSETQ. The CDR3 is CASSFGQGATEAFF. The CDR3 DNA reads TGCGCCAGCAGCTTCGGGCAGGGGGCCACTGAAGCTTTCTTT.

This chain links TRBV19 with TRBJ2-7, with TRBD1 matching over 9 bases. Germline CDR1 is LNHDA and CDR2 is SQIVND (reference sequence). The V gene end was trimmed by 6 bases and the J gene end by 5 bases; junction bases not matched to a gene: 11. The CDR3 is made up of 15 amino acids. The CDR3 spells CASSPSRDRDNEQYF. The CDR3 bases are TGTGCCAGTAGCCCTTCTCGGGACAGGGACAACGAGCAGTACTTC.

The chain carries TRBV7-2 and TRBJ1-6, with 7 bases identical to TRBD1. V was clipped by 5 bases and J by 0 bases; unmatched bases: 7. The germline V gene encodes CDR1 SGHTA and CDR2 FQGNSA. This CDR3 has 17 amino acids. CDR3 loop: CASSPIQGTSYNSPLHF. The DNA for the CDR3 is TGTGCCAGCAGCCCCATACAGGGGACCTCCTATAATTCACCCCTCCACTTT. Complete variable domain (other parts from reference TRBV7-2 and TRBJ1-6): GAGVSQSPSNKVTEKGKDVELRCDPISGHTALYWYRQSLGQGLEFLIYFQGNSAPDKSGLPSDRFSAERTGGSVSTLTIQRTQQEDSAVYLCASSPIQGTSYNSPLHFGNGTRLTVT.

This clone was recorded once. J is TRBJ2-5 and V is TRBV2; tentative D call: TRBD1 (5 bases). The CDR3 has 15 amino acids. Germline CDR1 and CDR2: SNHLY and FYNNEI. The germline V and J ends were trimmed by 1 base and 5 bases, with 14 bases remaining between them. For the CDR3, the DNA is TGTGCCAGCAGTGAAGATGCAGGGAAGAAGGAGACCCAGTACTTC. Its translation is CASSEDAGKKETQYF.

This chain uses TRBV6-5 with TRBJ2-5; the D gene is possibly TRBD1 (6 bases). Germline values: CDR1 MNHEY, CDR2 SVGAGI. The CDR3 contains 13 residues. Trimming took 6 bases from V and 6 from J, leaving 14 bases between them. CDR3 region: CASSLGRGQTQYF. In DNA form, the CDR3 reads TGTGCCAGCAGCTTAGGCAGGGGACAGACCCAGTACTTC.

V is TRBV5-6 and J is TRBJ1-6; 7 bases are a match to TRBD1. This CDR3 is 17 amino acids long. Trimming removed 4 bases from V and 7 bases from J; junction bases left unmatched: 14. Germline-derived CDR1 and CDR2 are SGHDT and YYEEEE. The CDR3 reads CASSPRPGQARNSPLHF. The CDR3 coding sequence is TGTGCCAGCAGCCCCAGGCCAGGACAGGCGAGAAATTCACCCCTCCACTTT.

V and J are TRBV9 and TRBJ1-4; 9 nucleotides agree with TRBD1. Germline CDR1 and CDR2: SGDLS and YYNGEE. V was clipped by 4 bases and J by 7 bases; unmatched bases: 5. The length of the CDR3 is 14 residues. CDR3 in DNA: TGTGCCAGCAGCCGGGGACAGGGAAGTGAAAAACTGTTTTTT. Translation gives CASSRGQGSEKLFF.

In nucleotides, the CDR3 is TGTGCCAGCAGCTTACAGGGATTCTCCTACGAGCAGTACTTC. As protein: CASSLQGFSYEQYF. V and J are TRBV7-3 and TRBJ2-7; D possibly corresponds to TRBD1 (5 bases). CDR3 size: 14 residues. The germline CDR1 and CDR2 sequences are SGHTA and FQGTGA. V lost 2 bases to trimming and J lost 0 bases, with 8 bases between them.

V gene TRBV13 combines with J gene TRBJ2-2; 8 nucleotides match TRBD2. The germline gives CDR1 PRHDT, CDR2 FYEKMQ (reference sequence). The trim removed 3 bases at V and 3 bases at J, leaving 9 bases unmatched. The CDR3 runs 17 residues. The CDR3 bases are TGTGCCAGCAGCTTCCTGGCAGCGGGGGCGTACACCGGGGAGCTGTTTTTT. This translates into CASSFLAAGAYTGELFF.

The chain combines TRBV19 with TRBJ2-1; possible D gene TRBD2, 6 bases. The V gene lost 4 bases and the J gene lost 9 bases, with 13 bases spanning the gap. The germline V gene has CDR1 LNHDA and CDR2 SQIVND (reference sequence). The CDR3 sequence is 13 residues long. Here the CDR3 reads CASSTLGGAEQFF. The CDR3 bases are TGTGCCAGTAGTACTCTCGGAGGGGCTGAGCAGTTCTTC. The entire variable domain, with the rest obtained from reference TRBV19 and TRBJ2-1, is as follows: DGGITQSPKYLFRKEGQNVTLSCEQNLNHDAMYWYRQDPGQGLRLIYYSQIVNDFQKGDIAEGYSVSREKKESFPLTVTSAQKNPTAFYLCASSTLGGAEQFFGPGTRLTVL.

V is TRBV11-2 and J is TRBJ2-7, with D tentatively TRBD2 (5 bases). This CDR3 spans 15 amino acids. V gave up 7 bases and J gave up 4 bases, with 20 bases separating them. Germline lookup yields CDR1 SGHAT and CDR2 FQNNGV. CDR3 sequence reads: CASILGASRGYEQYF. DNA for the CDR3: TGTGCCAGCATCCTGGGCGCATCACGAGGGTACGAGCAGTACTTC.

As regards this clone: Its ends do not fully match the called genes, so a read error is possible. The V and J genes are TRBV12-3 or TRBV12-4 and TRBJ2-6, with 11 positions matching TRBD1. The CDR3 runs to 13 residues. The DNA for the CDR3 is TGTGCCAGCAGTACCCGGGACAGGGGGGACCTCGATTTC. It specifies CASSTRDRGDLDF.

This clone was seen only once. The chain recombines TRBV19 with TRBJ2-3; D remains unclear. The CDR3 runs to 11 residues. V was clipped by 2 bases and J by 6 bases, with 3 bases between them. CDR1 LNHDA and CDR2 SQIVND come from the germline V gene (reference sequence). The CDR3 spells CASSIYDTQYF. CDR3 coding DNA: TGTGCCAGTAGTATATATGATACGCAGTATTTT. The full variable domain, its missing parts supplied by reference TRBV19 and TRBJ2-3, is DGGITQSPKYLFRKEGQNVTLSCEQNLNHDAMYWYRQDPGQGLRLIYYSQIVNDFQKGDIAEGYSVSREKKESFPLTVTSAQKNPTAFYLCASSIYDTQYFGPGTRLTVL.

This clone was detected only a few times. J is TRBJ2-2 and V is TRBV9; tentative D call: TRBD2 (6 bases). Germline V gene data show CDR1 as SGDLS and CDR2 as YYNGEE. V lost 0 bases and J 5 bases, leaving 8 bases between the germline ends. The CDR3 consists of 14 residues. CDR3 amino acids: CASSVGGGTGELFF. The CDR3 DNA reads as TGTGCCAGCAGCGTAGGTGGGGGGACCGGGGAGCTGTTTTTT.

The CDR3 region has the DNA TGCGCCAGCAGCTCGCCCCTCTCCGGGACAGCGAACACTGAAGCTTTCTTT. This sequence encodes CASSSPLSGTANTEAFF. This chain connects TRBV5-1 to TRBJ1-1; TRBD1 aligns across 7 bases. In germline, CDR1 is SGHRS, CDR2 YFSETQ. The length of the CDR3 is 17 residues. J was trimmed by 1 base and V by 3 bases; bases with no gene match: 12. Using reference TRBV5-1 and TRBJ1-1 for the parts outside the CDR3, the full variable domain is KAGVTQTPRYLIKTRGQQVTLSCSPISGHRSVSWYQQTPGQGLQFLFEYFSETQRNKGNFPGRFSGRQFSNSRSEMNVSTLELGDSALYLCASSSPLSGTANTEAFFGQGTRLTVV.

This clone was found once. This chain uses TRBV28 with TRBJ2-3; 10 positions match TRBD2. The trim removed 1 base at V and 4 bases at J, leaving 8 bases unmatched. Germline CDR1 reads MDHEN; CDR2 reads SYDVKM. The length of the CDR3 is 17 residues. The CDR3 is CASSLFGLAGDPDTQYF. In nucleotides, the CDR3 is TGTGCCAGCAGTTTATTCGGGCTAGCGGGAGATCCAGATACGCAGTATTTT.

This sequence joins TRBV5-5 and TRBJ2-3; D may be TRBD1 (6 bases). Trimming took 3 bases from V and 4 from J, leaving 12 bases between them. The CDR3 runs 14 residues. From germline, CDR1 is SGHKS and CDR2 YYEKEE (reference sequence). CDR3 amino acids: CASSSTGFPDTQYF. The CDR3 DNA is TGTGCCAGCAGCTCAACAGGGTTTCCAGATACGCAGTATTTT.

This chain joins TRBV6-4 and TRBJ1-2; D possibly corresponds to TRBD1 (6 bases). Trimming shortened V by 10 bases and J by 2 bases, and 14 bases separated the two germline ends. The CDR3 is 13 amino acids. Germline CDR1 is MRHNA and CDR2 is SNTAGT. The CDR3 here is CAISVQGNYGYTF. DNA for the CDR3: TGTGCCATTTCTGTCCAGGGGAACTATGGCTACACCTTC.

As for this clone: At one end the junction does not follow the germline gene, possibly because of a read error. V and J are TRBV5-6 and TRBJ2-4; D is perhaps TRBD2 (5 bases). CDR1 SGHDT and CDR2 YYEEEE come from the germline V gene. The CDR3 runs 12 residues. CDR3 nucleotides: TGTGCCAGCAGCTTGGCCGGGCAGCTGGGAGACTTC. This translates into CASSLAGQLGDF.

V gene TRBV20-1 combines with J gene TRBJ2-1; D perhaps matches TRBD1 (6 bases). Germline lookup yields CDR1 DFQATT and CDR2 SNEGSKA (reference sequence). V lost 3 bases and J lost 7, with 7 bases in between. The CDR3 spans 11 residues. In DNA, the CDR3 is TGCAGTGCTAGTCAGGGGAATGAGCAGTTCTTC. Encoded protein: CSASQGNEQFF.

The chain is built from TRBV5-4 and TRBJ1-4; D ambiguous. Germline-derived CDR1 and CDR2 are SGHNT and YYREEE (reference sequence). The CDR3 loop spans 15 amino acids. V lost 0 bases, J lost 10 bases, and 16 bases lay in between. CDR3 protein: CASSLGRSVGGKLFF. In nucleotides, the CDR3 is TGTGCCAGCAGCTTGGGCCGGTCGGTGGGAGGAAAACTGTTTTTT.